One and the same sample provided the 13 T cell receptor beta chains below, sequenced in a study of cytomegalovirus exposure and HLA in healthy donors. The assay was immunoSEQ multiplex PCR, and TCRdb's table has in-frame clones only and misses some. Among 150,000 to 200,000 clones listed, around 81% were seen once. The sequenced sample consisted of PBMCs. The receptors stem from a woman under 30 in good health and CMV-seropositive.

The rearrangement uses TRBV18 and TRBJ1-2; D is possibly TRBD1 (6 bases). Trimming pared 5 bases from V and 4 bases from J, leaving 11 bases between. The CDR3 spans 13 residues. Germline CDR1 KGHSH, CDR2 LQKENI. The CDR3 loop is CASSYGQSYGYTF. The DNA for the CDR3 is TGTGCCAGCTCATACGGACAGTCCTATGGCTACACCTTC. The full variable domain, its missing parts supplied by reference TRBV18 and TRBJ1-2, is NAGVMQNPRHLVRRRGQEARLRCSPMKGHSHVYWYRQLPEEGLKFMVYLQKENIIDESGMPKERFSAEFPKEGPSILRIQQVVRGDSAAYFCASSYGQSYGYTFGSGTRLTVV.

This clone has only a few counts. This chain joins TRBV12-5 and TRBJ2-3; D unresolved. CDR1 and CDR2 from the germline V gene are LGHNT and FRNRAP. This CDR3 comprises 11 residues. Written as DNA, the CDR3 is TGTGCCACGGGTCGCACAGATACGCAGTATTTT. This gives the protein CATGRTDTQYF. Variable domain in full (rest from reference TRBV12-5 and TRBJ2-3): DARVTQTPRHKVTEMGQEVTMRCQPILGHNTVFWYRQTMMQGLELLAYFRNRAPLDDSGMPKDRFSAEMPDATLATLKIQPSEPRDSAVYFCATGRTDTQYFGPGTRLTVL.

This clone was found once. The chain links TRBV18 to TRBJ2-2; TRBD2 might be the D (6 bases). The germline gives CDR1 KGHSH, CDR2 LQKENI. The CDR3 totals 15 residues. V lost 2 bases, J lost 4 bases, and 11 bases lay in between. The CDR3 protein is CASSPATRGTGELFF. The CDR3 DNA reads TGTGCCAGCTCACCAGCGACTAGAGGCACCGGGGAGCTGTTTTTT.

The count of this clone is one. The chain combines TRBV15 with TRBJ2-1; D possibly corresponds to TRBD2 (6 bases). Germline CDR1 is LNHNV and CDR2 is YYDKDF (reference sequence). This CDR3 has 13 amino acids. The V end was cut by 6 bases, the J end by 5 bases, with 11 bases between. The CDR3 reads CATRGGGNNEQFF. CDR3 coding DNA: TGTGCCACCAGGGGAGGTGGGAACAATGAGCAGTTCTTC. Based on the CDR3 plus reference TRBV15 and TRBJ2-1, the full variable domain is DAMVIQNPRYQVTQFGKPVTLSCSQTLNHNVMYWYQQKSSQAPKLLFHYYDKDFNNEADTPDNFQSRRPNTSFCFLDIRSPGLGDTAMYLCATRGGGNNEQFFGPGTRLTVL.

The chain employs TRBV27 and TRBJ2-7; 8 bases line up with TRBD1. With V trimmed by 7 bases and J by 5 bases, 10 bases remained unmatched. CDR3 size: 14 residues. Germline CDR1 MNHEY, CDR2 SMNVEV (reference sequence). DNA of the CDR3: TGTGCCAGCACCCCGAACAGGGGGGCCGACGAGCAGTACTTC. This codes for CASTPNRGADEQYF.

The J gene is TRBJ1-1, the V gene TRBV7-2; D not certain. The CDR3 spans 12 residues. Germline V lookup: CDR1 SGHTA, CDR2 FQGNSA. Trimming removed 4 bases at V and 1 base at J, with 4 bases between. CDR3: CASSYRNTEAFF. CDR3 bases: TGTGCCAGCAGCTATCGGAACACTGAAGCTTTCTTT.

In this sample, this clone turned up a few times. V is TRBV25-1 and J is TRBJ1-5; no reliable D call. The CDR3 runs 14 residues. Germline CDR1 and CDR2: MGHDK and SYGVNS. V was shortened by 6 bases and J by 3 bases, with 12 bases between the two germline ends. The CDR3 is CASSQWTANQPQHF. Here the CDR3 DNA reads TGTGCCAGCAGCCAGTGGACTGCCAATCAGCCCCAGCATTTT.

The chain couples TRBV10-3 to TRBJ2-2, with TRBD1 matching 7 bases. Germline assignment: CDR1 ENHRY and CDR2 SYGVKD. CDR3 length: 13 amino acids. V trimming: 7 bases; J trimming: 6 bases; junction bases outside the gene matches: 5. The DNA of the CDR3 is TGTGCCATCACCCCGGGACAGTCCGGGGAGCTGTTTTTT. Translated: CAITPGQSGELFF.

This clone was counted only a few times. This chain connects TRBV7-3 to TRBJ1-1, with a tentative D call TRBD1 (5 bases). V gave up 3 bases and J gave up 1 base, with 6 bases separating them. The CDR3 spans 13 residues. Germline V gene lookup returns CDR1 SGHTA and CDR2 FQGTGA. CDR3: CASSLTANTEAFF. The CDR3 coding sequence is TGTGCCAGCAGCTTGACAGCGAACACTGAAGCTTTCTTT. Complete variable domain (other parts from reference TRBV7-3 and TRBJ1-1): GAGVSQTPSNKVTEKGKYVELRCDPISGHTALYWYRQSLGQGPEFLIYFQGTGAADDSGLPNDRFFAVRPEGSVSTLKIQRTERGDSAVYLCASSLTANTEAFFGQGTRLTVV.

The genes are TRBV28 and TRBJ1-5; the match to TRBD1 covers 7 bases. Germline assignment: CDR1 MDHEN and CDR2 SYDVKM. The CDR3 covers 15 residues. CDR3: CGTDRAVGSNQPQHF. In DNA form, the CDR3 reads TGTGGCACCGACAGGGCCGTAGGAAGCAATCAGCCCCAGCATTTT.

The chain carries TRBV5-4 and TRBJ1-5, with D perhaps matching TRBD1 (5 bases). Trimming removed 1 base from V and 1 base from J, with 9 bases in between. Germline V gene sequence: CDR1 SGHNT, CDR2 YYREEE (reference sequence). The CDR3 length is 15 residues. CDR3 DNA: TGTGCCAGCAGCTTGTTTCCAGGGAGCAATCAGCCCCAGCATTTT. Translating it yields CASSLFPGSNQPQHF.

This clone has more than one count but fewer than ten. The J gene is TRBJ1-5, the V gene TRBV6-6; 7 bases map to TRBD1. This CDR3 has 13 amino acids. J gave up 4 bases and V 6 bases, and 3 bases lay outside the gene matches. Germline CDR1 is MNHNY and CDR2 is SVGAGI (reference sequence). As DNA, the CDR3 is TGTGCCAGCAGCGAACAGGGGAATCAGCCCCAGCATTTT. Amino acids: CASSEQGNQPQHF.

The chain joins TRBV19 to TRBJ2-7, with 10 bases identical to TRBD1. The CDR3 is made up of 15 amino acids. Trimming removed 6 bases from V and 2 bases from J; junction bases left unmatched: 7. Per the germline V gene, CDR1 is LNHDA and CDR2 is SQIVND (reference sequence). The CDR3: CASRDPGQGTYEQYF. In nucleotides, the CDR3 is TGTGCCAGTAGAGACCCGGGACAGGGGACCTACGAGCAGTACTTC.